This is a list of T cell receptor beta chains from one sample in a study of control samples from healthy donors and cancer patients. Some clones are missing from TCRdb's copy, which holds only in-frame ones; the method was immunoSEQ multiplex PCR. The sample consists of more than 70,000 clones, roughly 91% of them appearing once. The specimen was PBMCs. The receptors come from a man in his sixties with lung cancer. The CDR3 runs from the conserved cysteine through the conserved F or W. D genes are given only for firm matches. Part of the rows lack a size; the others show once, few, many or a class for expanded clones.

clone_size: -
j_call: TRBJ2-5
d_call: -
v_call: TRBV27
cdr3_aa: CASSSLGGNSRTQYF
cdr3_nt: TGTGCCAGCAGCTCCTTAGGAGGGAATTCACGGACCCAGTACTTC

clone_size: once
j_call: TRBJ2-1
d_call: -
v_call: TRBV7-2
cdr3_aa: CASSRPEGTSYNEQFF
cdr3_nt: TGTGCCAGCAGCCGGCCGGAGGGAACCTCCTACAATGAGCAGTTCTTC

clone_size: -
j_call: TRBJ1-1
d_call: -
v_call: TRBV27
cdr3_aa: CASRYSGGNTEAFF
cdr3_nt: TGTGCCAGCAGGTACTCGGGGGGGAACACTGAAGCTTTCTTT

clone_size: -
j_call: TRBJ2-3
d_call: -
v_call: TRBV16
cdr3_aa: CASSQSHLTDTQYF
cdr3_nt: TGTGCCAGCAGCCAATCCCATCTCACAGATACGCAGTATTTT

clone_size: -
j_call: TRBJ1-3
d_call: -
v_call: TRBV27
cdr3_aa: CASSLKFGMGNGNTIYF
cdr3_nt: TGTGCCAGCAGTTTAAAGTTCGGGATGGGGAATGGAAACACCATATATTTT

clone_size: -
j_call: TRBJ1-1
d_call: TRBD1
v_call: TRBV6-6
cdr3_aa: CASSYSYRDRATEAFF
cdr3_nt: TGTGCCAGCAGTTACTCGTATAGGGACAGGGCCACTGAAGCTTTCTTT

clone_size: -
j_call: TRBJ2-7
d_call: TRBD1
v_call: TRBV18
cdr3_aa: CASSVGWTGGFYEQYF
cdr3_nt: TGTGCCAGCTCCGTCGGCTGGACAGGGGGCTTCTACGAGCAGTACTTC

clone_size: -
j_call: TRBJ2-3
d_call: TRBD1
v_call: TRBV4-1
cdr3_aa: CASSQKGAIRDTQYF
cdr3_nt: TGCGCCAGCAGCCAAAAGGGGGCGATAAGAGATACGCAGTATTTT

clone_size: -
j_call: TRBJ2-3
d_call: TRBD2
v_call: TRBV4-1
cdr3_aa: CASSQRAGGITDTQYF
cdr3_nt: TGCGCCAGCAGCCAACGGGCGGGGGGTATCACAGATACGCAGTATTTT

clone_size: once
j_call: TRBJ1-5
d_call: -
v_call: TRBV28
cdr3_aa: CASSPPTENQPQHF
cdr3_nt: TGTGCCAGCAGTCCCCCGACCGAGAATCAGCCCCAGCATTTT

clone_size: -
j_call: TRBJ1-5
d_call: -
v_call: TRBV5-4
cdr3_aa: CASGLEGVGQPQHF
cdr3_nt: TGTGCCAGCGGCCTTGAGGGGGTGGGTCAGCCCCAGCATTTT

clone_size: -
j_call: TRBJ2-6
d_call: -
v_call: TRBV5-1
cdr3_aa: CASSLGAGGSGANVLTF
cdr3_nt: TGCGCCAGCAGCTTGGGGGCCGGGGGCTCTGGGGCCAACGTCCTGACTTTC

clone_size: -
j_call: TRBJ2-5
d_call: -
v_call: TRBV10-1
cdr3_aa: CASSESGTSRTQYF
cdr3_nt: TGCGCCAGCAGTGAGTCCGGGACAAGCAGGACCCAGTACTTC

clone_size: -
j_call: TRBJ2-7
d_call: TRBD2
v_call: TRBV6-5
cdr3_aa: CASTRGGASYEQYF
cdr3_nt: TGTGCCAGCACCCGGGGAGGGGCCTCCTACGAGCAGTACTTC

clone_size: -
j_call: TRBJ2-7
d_call: -
v_call: TRBV6-1
cdr3_aa: CASSESTLDTYEQYF
cdr3_nt: TGTGCCAGCAGTGAAAGCACATTGGACACCTACGAGCAGTACTTC

clone_size: once
j_call: TRBJ2-2
d_call: TRBD1
v_call: TRBV7-2
cdr3_aa: CASSLTQPRQGNTGELFF
cdr3_nt: TGTGCCAGCAGCTTGACCCAACCGAGACAGGGGAACACCGGGGAGCTGTTTTTT

clone_size: -
j_call: TRBJ1-1
d_call: TRBD1
v_call: TRBV12-3/TRBV12-4
cdr3_aa: CASTMGQGIKAFF
cdr3_nt: TGTGCCAGCACCATGGGACAGGGGATTAAAGCTTTCTTT

clone_size: -
j_call: TRBJ1-1
d_call: TRBD1
v_call: TRBV11-2
cdr3_aa: CASSDRANTEAFF
cdr3_nt: TGTGCCAGCAGCGACAGGGCCAACACTGAAGCTTTCTTT

clone_size: -
j_call: TRBJ2-4
d_call: -
v_call: TRBV30
cdr3_aa: CAWSGGVAAIQYF
cdr3_nt: TGTGCCTGGAGTGGGGGAGTAGCGGCCATTCAGTACTTC

clone_size: -
j_call: TRBJ1-2
d_call: -
v_call: TRBV30
cdr3_aa: CAWSPRNYGYTF
cdr3_nt: TGTGCCTGGAGTCCACGGAACTATGGCTACACCTTC

clone_size: -
j_call: TRBJ1-4
d_call: TRBD1
v_call: TRBV7-9
cdr3_aa: CASSSPDRGLFDEKLFF
cdr3_nt: TGTGCCAGCAGCTCACCGGACAGGGGGCTCTTTGATGAAAAACTGTTTTTT

clone_size: -
j_call: TRBJ1-5
d_call: TRBD1
v_call: TRBV6-5
cdr3_aa: CASSRDRNQPQHF
cdr3_nt: TGTGCCAGCAGTCGGGACAGGAATCAGCCCCAGCATTTT

clone_size: -
j_call: TRBJ2-1
d_call: TRBD2
v_call: TRBV9
cdr3_aa: CASSPRTSGGDYNEQFF
cdr3_nt: TGTGCCAGCAGCCCCCGGACTAGCGGGGGGGACTACAATGAGCAGTTCTTC

clone_size: -
j_call: TRBJ1-2
d_call: -
v_call: TRBV28
cdr3_aa: CASSSHGYTF
cdr3_nt: TGTGCCAGCAGCTCCCATGGCTACACCTTC

clone_size: once
j_call: TRBJ1-1
d_call: TRBD1
v_call: TRBV27
cdr3_aa: CASSSDAWGRGTEAFF
cdr3_nt: TGTGCCAGCAGTTCGGACGCGTGGGGCAGGGGGACTGAAGCTTTCTTT

clone_size: -
j_call: TRBJ1-1
d_call: -
v_call: TRBV7-8
cdr3_aa: CASSLVSGTIATEAFF
cdr3_nt: TGTGCCAGCAGCTTAGTTTCGGGGACTATCGCCACTGAAGCTTTCTTT

clone_size: -
j_call: TRBJ2-5
d_call: -
v_call: TRBV5-1
cdr3_aa: CASSLEGRGALETQYF
cdr3_nt: TGCGCCAGCAGCTTGGAAGGTCGGGGGGCATTAGAGACCCAGTACTTC

clone_size: few
j_call: TRBJ1-5
d_call: -
v_call: TRBV12-5
cdr3_aa: CASGLTPDGRTNSNQPQHF
cdr3_nt: TGTGCTAGTGGTTTGACGCCGGACGGCCGCACTAATAGCAATCAGCCCCAGCATTTT

clone_size: -
j_call: TRBJ1-1
d_call: -
v_call: TRBV25-1
cdr3_aa: CASSESFSTEAFF
cdr3_nt: TGTGCCAGCAGTGAATCTTTTAGCACTGAAGCTTTCTTT

clone_size: -
j_call: TRBJ2-2
d_call: TRBD2
v_call: TRBV3-1/TRBV3-2
cdr3_aa: CASSQDGTRITGELFF
cdr3_nt: TGTGCCAGCAGCCAAGACGGGACTAGAATCACCGGGGAGCTGTTTTTT

clone_size: -
j_call: TRBJ1-6
d_call: -
v_call: TRBV2
cdr3_aa: CASSERPGANSPLHF
cdr3_nt: TGTGCCAGCAGTGAACGGCCAGGGGCTAATTCACCCCTCCACTTT

clone_size: -
j_call: TRBJ2-5
d_call: TRBD1
v_call: TRBV9
cdr3_aa: CASSADGTGQETQYF
cdr3_nt: TGTGCCAGCAGCGCGGATGGGACAGGCCAAGAGACCCAGTACTTC

clone_size: -
j_call: TRBJ1-1
d_call: -
v_call: TRBV11-3
cdr3_aa: CASSFIKGTETFF
cdr3_nt: TGTGCCAGCAGCTTTATTAAGGGGACGGAAACTTTCTTT

clone_size: -
j_call: TRBJ1-4
d_call: -
v_call: TRBV11-3
cdr3_aa: CASSPRRDQLFF
cdr3_nt: TGTGCCAGCAGCCCCAGGAGGGACCAACTGTTTTTT

clone_size: -
j_call: TRBJ1-5
d_call: -
v_call: TRBV7-9
cdr3_aa: CASSLSEAQPQHF
cdr3_nt: TGTGCCAGCAGCTTAAGTGAAGCCCAGCCCCAGCATTTT

clone_size: -
j_call: TRBJ2-1
d_call: -
v_call: TRBV11-2
cdr3_aa: CASSLRLGVSYNEQFF
cdr3_nt: TGTGCCAGCAGCTTAAGGCTGGGGGTCTCCTACAATGAGCAGTTCTTC

clone_size: once
j_call: TRBJ1-1
d_call: -
v_call: TRBV29-1
cdr3_aa: CSVAMVGTSEAFF
cdr3_nt: TGCAGCGTTGCAATGGTAGGGACTTCTGAAGCTTTCTTT

clone_size: -
j_call: TRBJ2-2
d_call: -
v_call: TRBV4-1
cdr3_aa: CASSLGHRNTGELFF
cdr3_nt: TGCGCCAGCAGTCTGGGGCACCGGAACACCGGGGAGCTGTTTTTT

clone_size: -
j_call: TRBJ2-7
d_call: -
v_call: TRBV5-1
cdr3_aa: CASSLFRDSYEQYF
cdr3_nt: TGCGCCAGCAGCTTGTTCCGCGACAGCTACGAGCAGTACTTC

clone_size: once
j_call: TRBJ2-1
d_call: TRBD1
v_call: TRBV11-1
cdr3_aa: CASSSWTGSSYNEQFF
cdr3_nt: TGTGCCAGCAGCTCGTGGACAGGGAGTTCCTACAATGAGCAGTTCTTC

clone_size: once
j_call: TRBJ2-3
d_call: -
v_call: TRBV7-3
cdr3_aa: CASSLYPADTQYF
cdr3_nt: TGTGCCAGCAGCTTATATCCGGCCGATACGCAGTATTTT

clone_size: few
j_call: TRBJ1-3
d_call: -
v_call: TRBV7-8
cdr3_aa: CASSSSGDSGNTIYF
cdr3_nt: TGTGCCAGCAGCTCGTCAGGGGACTCTGGAAACACCATATATTTT

clone_size: -
j_call: TRBJ1-2
d_call: TRBD1
v_call: TRBV12-3/TRBV12-4
cdr3_aa: CASSGQGWAGYTF
cdr3_nt: TGTGCCAGCAGTGGACAGGGATGGGCTGGCTACACCTTC

clone_size: once
j_call: TRBJ2-5
d_call: -
v_call: TRBV5-1
cdr3_aa: CASSIRGFAKSQETQYF
cdr3_nt: TGCGCCAGCAGCATCAGGGGTTTTGCCAAATCCCAAGAGACCCAGTACTTC

clone_size: -
j_call: TRBJ1-5
d_call: -
v_call: TRBV18
cdr3_aa: CASSPELSNQPQHF
cdr3_nt: TGTGCCAGCTCACCAGAGTTGAGCAATCAGCCCCAGCATTTT